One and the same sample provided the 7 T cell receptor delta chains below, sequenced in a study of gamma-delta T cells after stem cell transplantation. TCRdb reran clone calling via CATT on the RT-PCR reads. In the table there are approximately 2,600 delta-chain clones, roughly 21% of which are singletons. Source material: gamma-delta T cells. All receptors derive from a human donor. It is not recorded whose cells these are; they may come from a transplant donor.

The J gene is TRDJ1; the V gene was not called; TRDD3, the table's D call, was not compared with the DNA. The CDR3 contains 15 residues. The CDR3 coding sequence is TGTGCTAGTGGGGAGGGAACGGGTACAAGCGATAAACTCATCTTT. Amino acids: CASGEGTGTSDKLIF.

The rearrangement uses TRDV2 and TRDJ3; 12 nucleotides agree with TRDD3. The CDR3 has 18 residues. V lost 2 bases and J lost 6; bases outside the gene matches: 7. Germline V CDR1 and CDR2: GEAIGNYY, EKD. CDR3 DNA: TGTGCCTGTGACATTCTGGGGGATACGCCATTGGACACCCGACAGATGTTTTTC. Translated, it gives CACDILGDTPLDTRQMFF.

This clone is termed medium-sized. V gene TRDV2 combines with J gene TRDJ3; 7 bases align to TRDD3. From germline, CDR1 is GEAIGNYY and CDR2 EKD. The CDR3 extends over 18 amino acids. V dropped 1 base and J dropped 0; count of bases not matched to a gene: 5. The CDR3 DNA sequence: TGTGCCTGTGACACGGGGGATTCTAGCTCCTGGGACACCCGACAGATGTTTTTC. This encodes CACDTGDSSSWDTRQMFF.

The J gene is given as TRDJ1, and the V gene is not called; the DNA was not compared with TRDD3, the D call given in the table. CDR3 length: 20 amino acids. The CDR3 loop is CAFGETDTCQELGVADKLIF. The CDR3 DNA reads TGTGCTTTTGGGGAGACGGATACATGCCAAGAGCTGGGGGTAGCCGATAAACTCATCTTT.

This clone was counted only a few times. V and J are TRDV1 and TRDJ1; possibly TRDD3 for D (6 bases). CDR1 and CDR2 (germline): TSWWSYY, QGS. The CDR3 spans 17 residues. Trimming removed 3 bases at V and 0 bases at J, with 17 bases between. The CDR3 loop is CALGDSLRGGDTDKLIF. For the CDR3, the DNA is TGTGCTCTTGGGGATTCGCTACGGGGGGGAGACACCGATAAACTCATCTTT.

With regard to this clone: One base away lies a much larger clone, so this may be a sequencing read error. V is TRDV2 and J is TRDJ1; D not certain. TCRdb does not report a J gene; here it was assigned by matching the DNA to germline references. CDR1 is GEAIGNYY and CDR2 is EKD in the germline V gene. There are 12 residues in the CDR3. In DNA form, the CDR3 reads TGCGCCTGTGACGGGTACACCGATAAACTCATCTTT. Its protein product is CACDGYTDKLIF.

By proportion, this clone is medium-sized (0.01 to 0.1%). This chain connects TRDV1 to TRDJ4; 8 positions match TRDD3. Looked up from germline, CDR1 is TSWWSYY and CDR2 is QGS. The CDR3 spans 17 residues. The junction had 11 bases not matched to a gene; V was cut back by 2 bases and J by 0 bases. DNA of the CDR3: TGTGCTCTTGGGGAATACTTACTGGGGGCTGCGGCCAGACCCCTGATCTTT. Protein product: CALGEYLLGAAARPLIF.